This T cell receptor (beta chain) was captured by sequencing in a study of blood T cell repertoires in COVID-19. Study-wide background: Some COVID-19 samples were acute and others convalescent; all came from the United States, Italy and Spain.

After removal of 0 bases from V and 7 bases from J, the junction contained 3 bases not matched to a gene. This CDR3 is 15 amino acids long. Germline CDR1 is SGDLS and CDR2 is YYNGEE. Some clones are missing from TCRdb's copy, which holds only in-frame ones; the method was immunoSEQ multiplex PCR. The sample has a few hundred thousand clones, 90% seen once; the top ten hold approximately 1.1%. The sequence derives from a man between 25 and 39 years old who had recovered from COVID-19. Sequenced: PBMCs or T cells enriched from blood (not recorded which). This chain joins TRBV9 and TRBJ1-6, with 8 bases that match TRBD1. The CDR3 region is CASSVGQGRNSPLHF. The CDR3 DNA sequence: TGTGCCAGCAGCGTAGGACAGGGGAGGAATTCACCCCTCCACTTT.